The 23 T cell receptor beta chains presented below share a single source sample, sequenced in a study of T cells in tumors after PD-1 blockade. Some clones are missing from TCRdb's copy, which holds only in-frame ones; the method was immunoSEQ multiplex PCR. This sample has tens of thousands of clones, with roughly 80% found just once. This sample comprised PBMCs, obtained before anti-PD-1 therapy. These receptors all stem from a human donor with advanced basal cell or squamous cell carcinoma (not recorded which).

The chain links TRBV6-6 to TRBJ2-1, with 10 bases identical to TRBD1. Germline lookup yields CDR1 MNHNY and CDR2 SVGAGI (reference sequence). With 5 bases clipped from V and 6 bases from J, the junction kept 7 bases outside the gene matches. CDR3 length: 15 amino acids. The CDR3 is CASSNLGDRGNEQFF. CDR3 nucleotide sequence: TGTGCCAGCAGTAACTTAGGGGACAGGGGCAATGAGCAGTTCTTC.

This sequence joins TRBV12-3 or TRBV12-4 and TRBJ1-2; D uncertain. Between the trimmed V and J ends, which lost 5 bases and 4 bases, there was a span of 8 bases. This CDR3 contains 12 residues. CDR3 amino acids: CASSRDTYGYTF. DNA of the CDR3: TGTGCCAGCAGTAGAGACACCTATGGCTACACCTTC.

The chain uses TRBV19 and TRBJ1-2, with D unclear. With 4 bases removed from V and 3 bases from J, the gap between germline ends came to 15 bases. The CDR3 extends over 15 amino acids. Germline CDR1 and CDR2: LNHDA and SQIVND (reference sequence). CDR3 DNA: TGTGCCAGTAGTACCCCTTGGGCAGAGGACTATGGCTACACCTTC. Protein product: CASSTPWAEDYGYTF.

The rearrangement joins TRBV7-9 to TRBJ1-1, with D possibly matching TRBD1 (5 bases). CDR1 is SEHNR and CDR2 is FQNEAQ in the germline V gene (reference sequence). The CDR3 totals 14 residues. With 5 bases removed from V and 1 base from J, the gap between germline ends came to 11 bases. The CDR3 coding sequence is TGTGCCAGCAGCCGCCGGGGGTCGAACACTGAAGCTTTCTTT. As protein: CASSRRGSNTEAFF.

This chain uses TRBV2 with TRBJ1-2; a possible D gene is TRBD1 (6 bases). The germline V gene encodes CDR1 SNHLY and CDR2 FYNNEI. The CDR3 is 14 amino acids. Trimming removed 4 bases at V and 4 bases at J, with 13 bases between. Written as DNA, the CDR3 is TGTGCCAGCAGTGGGGACACACAGGCCTATGGCTACACCTTC. Translated: CASSGDTQAYGYTF.

This clone appeared a single time. This chain joins TRBV6-1 and TRBJ2-3; TRBD2 might be the D (6 bases). Trimming took off 4 bases at V and 2 bases at J, with 16 bases between the two ends. The CDR3 totals 16 residues. Per the germline V gene, CDR1 is MNHNS and CDR2 is SASEGT. The CDR3 nucleotides are TGTGCCAGCAGTGGGATTGGTAGCGGTGACACAGATACGCAGTATTTT. It specifies CASSGIGSGDTDTQYF.

The chain is built from TRBV5-1 and TRBJ1-1; D possibly corresponds to TRBD1 (5 bases). The germline V and J ends were trimmed by 5 bases and 0 bases, with 8 bases remaining between them. This CDR3 comprises 13 residues. Germline CDR1 reads SGHRS; CDR2 reads YFSETQ. The CDR3 sequence: CASSTGMNTEAFF. The CDR3 DNA reads TGCGCCAGCAGTACAGGAATGAACACTGAAGCTTTCTTT.

This chain joins TRBV10-3 and TRBJ2-6, with D unresolved. The CDR3 totals 16 residues. Germline V gene data show CDR1 as ENHRY and CDR2 as SYGVKD. Trimming pared 2 bases from V and 0 bases from J, leaving 8 bases between. The CDR3 loop reads CAISETHLSGANVLTF. The CDR3 DNA reads TGTGCCATCAGTGAGACGCACCTCTCTGGGGCCAACGTCCTGACTTTC.

This chain links TRBV28 with TRBJ2-7, with 10 positions matching TRBD2. V gave up 6 bases and J gave up 1 base; unmatched junction bases: 6. The CDR3 contains 15 residues. Germline V gives CDR1 MDHEN, CDR2 SYDVKM. CDR3 protein: CASRSSGSGSYEQYF. For the CDR3, the DNA is TGTGCCAGCAGGTCTAGCGGGAGTGGTTCCTACGAGCAGTACTTC. The full variable domain, completed using reference TRBV28 and TRBJ2-7, is DVKVTQSSRYLVKRTGEKVFLECVQDMDHENMFWYRQDPGLGLRLIYFSYDVKMKEKGDIPEGYSVSREKKERFSLILESASTNQTSMYLCASRSSGSGSYEQYFGPGTRLTVT.

The V call is TRBV19, the J call TRBJ2-7; a weak D match, TRBD1 (7 bases). The CDR3 contains 11 residues. The V end was cut by 3 bases, the J end by 10 bases, with 10 bases between. Per the germline V gene, CDR1 is LNHDA and CDR2 is SQIVND (reference sequence). Here the CDR3 reads CASSIRGEQYF. CDR3 in DNA: TGTGCCAGTAGTATCAGGGGGGAACAGTACTTC.

This clone has just one count. The CDR3 DNA reads TGTGCCAGCAGTTTGATTTCGGGGTCAGCCCGAAGATCGGAGCAGTACTTC. Translated: CASSLISGSARRSEQYF. The chain links TRBV28 to TRBJ2-7; D is perhaps TRBD2 (5 bases). This CDR3 region has 17 residues. CDR1 MDHEN and CDR2 SYDVKM come from the germline V gene. Trimming stripped 3 bases from V and 7 bases from J, with 25 bases between.

A single count supports this clone. V gene TRBV19 combines with J gene TRBJ1-2; 9 bases are shared with TRBD1. Trimming removed 5 bases from V and 3 bases from J; junction bases left unmatched: 1. Germline-derived CDR1 and CDR2 are LNHDA and SQIVND (reference sequence). The length of the CDR3 is 13 residues. The CDR3 nucleotides read TGTGCCAGTAGTGGGGACAGGGACTATGGCTACACCTTC. Translating it yields CASSGDRDYGYTF.

CDR3 amino acids: CASSALAGVADTQYF. CDR3 in DNA: TGTGCCAGCAGTGCTTTAGCGGGGGTCGCAGATACGCAGTATTTT. J is TRBJ2-3 and V is TRBV2; 9 bases map to TRBD2. The CDR3 totals 15 residues. In germline, CDR1 is SNHLY, CDR2 FYNNEI. Losses at the gene ends were 4 bases for V and 4 bases for J; bases not matched to a gene: 6.

Here the CDR3 reads CASTRTSGNTDTQYF. The DNA for the CDR3 is TGTGCCAGCACCCGGACTAGCGGAAACACAGATACGCAGTATTTT. This rearrangement joins TRBV2 to TRBJ2-3; 10 positions match TRBD2. The CDR3 is made up of 15 amino acids. With V trimmed by 7 bases and J by 2 bases, 6 bases remained unmatched. Germline V gives CDR1 SNHLY, CDR2 FYNNEI.

The chain carries TRBV11-3 and TRBJ2-7; tentatively, D is TRBD2 (6 bases). Germline V gene lookup returns CDR1 SGHNT and CDR2 YENEEA. Between the trimmed V and J ends, which lost 3 bases and 5 bases, there was a span of 11 bases. CDR3 size: 13 residues. For the CDR3, the DNA is TGTGCCAGCAGCTTTACCAGGGAGGACGAGCAGTACTTC. It codes for CASSFTREDEQYF.

The rearrangement links TRBV10-3 to TRBJ2-2; a weak D match, TRBD1 (5 bases). Germline V gene data show CDR1 as ENHRY and CDR2 as SYGVKD. The CDR3 covers 16 residues. Trimming left V 7 bases short and J 1 base short, with 16 bases between. Here the CDR3 DNA reads TGTGCCATCAACCCTGCCGCAGGGATGAACACCGGGGAGCTGTTTTTT. Translation: CAINPAAGMNTGELFF.

V and J are TRBV3-1 (or the pseudogene TRBV3-2) and TRBJ2-5; unclear D gene. This CDR3 spans 13 amino acids. In germline, CDR1 is LGHDT, CDR2 YNNKEL (reference sequence). Trimming removed 0 bases at V and 1 base at J, with 3 bases between. The CDR3 spells CASSQDFQETQYF. In nucleotides, the CDR3 is TGTGCCAGCAGCCAAGATTTCCAAGAGACCCAGTACTTC.

The chain employs TRBV11-3 and TRBJ2-7; 7 bases are shared with TRBD2. Germline CDR1 and CDR2: SGHNT and YENEEA. V lost 2 bases to trimming and J lost 6 bases; unmatched junction nucleotides: 4. The CDR3 spans 13 residues. CDR3 loop: CASSLTGGSEQYF. The DNA of the CDR3 is TGTGCCAGCAGCTTAACGGGAGGTTCCGAGCAGTACTTC. The whole variable domain, remainder taken from reference TRBV11-3 and TRBJ2-7, is EAGVVQSPRYKIIEKKQPVAFWCNPISGHNTLYWYLQNLGQGPELLIRYENEEAVDDSQLPKDRFSAERLKGVDSTLKIQPAELGDSAVYLCASSLTGGSEQYFGPGTRLTVT.

The chain is built from TRBV5-4 and TRBJ2-3; 11 nucleotides agree with TRBD2. V trimming: 2 bases; J trimming: 0 bases; junction bases outside the gene matches: 8. The CDR3 is 18 amino acids. Germline values: CDR1 SGHNT, CDR2 YYREEE (reference sequence). CDR3 bases: TGTGCCAGCAGCTTTGGCCTAGCGGGAGGTATTAGCACAGATACGCAGTATTTT. It is translated as CASSFGLAGGISTDTQYF.

The J gene is TRBJ2-1, the V gene TRBV18; the D gene is possibly TRBD2 (5 bases). CDR3 length: 12 residues. Trimming took 10 bases from V and 10 from J, leaving 17 bases between them. Germline CDR1 is KGHSH and CDR2 is LQKENI. The CDR3 nucleotides read TGTGCCACCGCGGGCCCCTCGGGGGAGCAGTTCTTC. Protein: CATAGPSGEQFF.

The rearrangement links TRBV28 to TRBJ2-6; TRBD1 might be the D (6 bases). CDR3 length: 16 residues. V gave up 10 bases and J gave up 0 bases, with 16 bases separating them. Germline V gene data show CDR1 as MDHEN and CDR2 as SYDVKM. CDR3 DNA sequence: TGTGCCACCCATGGGGGCACCCGCTCTGGGGCCAACGTCCTGACTTTC. It specifies CATHGGTRSGANVLTF. The full variable domain, in which reference TRBV28 and TRBJ2-6 provide the parts outside the CDR3, is DVKVTQSSRYLVKRTGEKVFLECVQDMDHENMFWYRQDPGLGLRLIYFSYDVKMKEKGDIPEGYSVSREKKERFSLILESASTNQTSMYLCATHGGTRSGANVLTFGAGSRLTVL.

This chain connects TRBV6-5 to TRBJ1-1; weak D call: TRBD1 (5 bases). Germline V gene lookup returns CDR1 MNHEY and CDR2 SVGAGI. Trimming removed 0 bases from V and 7 bases from J, with 15 bases in between. This CDR3 has 15 amino acids. The DNA for the CDR3 is TGTGCCAGCAGTTACTCACCCCAGGGCCTGCTTGAAGCTTTCTTT. Translated: CASSYSPQGLLEAFF.

V is TRBV29-1 and J is TRBJ1-1; maybe TRBD1 (5 bases). The CDR3 is 14 amino acids. CDR1 is SQVTM and CDR2 is ANQGSEA in the germline V gene. Trimming took off 5 bases at V and 2 bases at J, with 15 bases between the two ends. In DNA form, the CDR3 reads TGCAGCGTTATCCCCAGGGAAAGAAACACTGAAGCTTTCTTT. It is translated as CSVIPRERNTEAFF.